This T cell receptor (beta chain) stems from a study of T cell responses to AZD1222 COVID-19 vaccine. Germline V lookup: CDR1 SGHTA, CDR2 FQGTGA. Trimming took 3 bases from V and 3 from J, leaving 17 bases between them. CDR3 size: 16 residues. Using immunoSEQ multiplex PCR, the repertoire was profiled, and TCRdb retains in-frame clones only, with some absent. The repertoire holds 150,000 to 180,000 clones, roughly nine tenths seen once, with 6.9% in the top ten. This sequence joins TRBV7-3 and TRBJ1-1; D remains ambiguous. The starting material was peripheral blood, obtained after recovery from COVID-19. The TCR was taken from an adult who had recovered from COVID-19. The CDR3 bases are TGTGCCAGCAGCTTTCGGCCGACGGCCGTGGACACTGAAGCTTTCTTT. Encoded protein: CASSFRPTAVDTEAFF.